One sample yielded the 17 T cell receptor beta chains listed below, sequenced in a study of identical twins. Each CDR3 protein is one row after TCRdb ran MiXCR on the 5' RACE reads. The data show around 250,000 distinct CDR3 sequences, 6.5% to 9.5% seen once. The same sample was also used in a study of yellow fever vaccine responses in identical twins.

The source material was CD8+ T cells sorted from blood. Every receptor here comes from a woman between 18 and 30 years old in good health.

At least ten counts were recorded for this clonotype. The chain uses TRBV10-3 and TRBJ2-7, with 9 nucleotides matching TRBD1. The CDR3 is 14 amino acids. V was pared by 7 bases and J by 1 base, with 5 bases of the junction left unmatched. Germline V gene sequence: CDR1 ENHRY, CDR2 SYGVKD. In DNA, the CDR3 is TGTGCCATCACCCCGACAGGGGGGTCCTACGAGCAGTACTTC. Its protein is CAITPTGGSYEQYF.

The V gene is TRBV11-2, the J gene TRBJ2-3; 10 bases match TRBD2. This CDR3 has 16 residues. CDR1 and CDR2 (germline): SGHAT, FQNNGV. The V segment lost 1 base and the J segment 2 bases; nucleotides outside the gene matches: 3. This CDR3 is CASSLVSGRVTDTQYF. As DNA, the CDR3 is TGTGCCAGCAGCTTAGTAAGCGGGAGGGTCACAGATACGCAGTATTTT.

This clonotype appeared many times. V is TRBV25-1 and J is TRBJ2-4, with D possibly being TRBD1 or TRBD2 (5 bases each). Germline loops: CDR1 MGHDK, CDR2 SYGVNS. V was clipped by 10 bases and J by 3 bases, with 19 bases between them. The CDR3 is made up of 15 amino acids. The CDR3 DNA reads as TGTGCCACCTGGGTCGGGGCCGGTGACAAAAACATTCAGTACTTC. As protein: CATWVGAGDKNIQYF.

The chain links TRBV10-3 to TRBJ2-1; weak D call: TRBD1 (5 bases). V lost 7 bases and J 9 bases, leaving 16 bases between the germline ends. The germline CDR1 and CDR2 sequences are ENHRY and SYGVKD. The CDR3 has 13 amino acids. The CDR3 coding sequence is TGTGCCATCAATTTCAGGGATGGGGCTGAGCAGTTCTTC. This translates into CAINFRDGAEQFF.

J is TRBJ1-5 and V is TRBV21-1; TRBD1, as called in the table, went unchecked against the DNA. TRBV21-1 is a documented pseudogene. The CDR3 contains 15 residues. Here the CDR3 reads CASSNRTGATQPQHF. CDR3 bases: TGTGCCAGCAGCAACAGGACAGGGGCCACTCAGCCCCAGCATTTT.

This rearrangement joins TRBV15 to TRBJ2-4; 7 bases agree with TRBD2. V lost 1 base to trimming and J lost 6 bases; unmatched junction nucleotides: 15. This CDR3 spans 18 amino acids. The germline gives CDR1 LNHNV, CDR2 YYDKDF (reference sequence). The CDR3 DNA reads TGTGCCACCAGCAGAGGGTTTGGGGGGAGGGTCGTCGTAAACATTCAGTACTTC. This gives the protein CATSRGFGGRVVVNIQYF.

This clonotype came up a few times. The chain has TRBV12-3 or TRBV12-4 and TRBJ2-1; TRBD2 matches at 8 bases. This CDR3 region has 17 residues. The ends lost 8 bases at V and 0 bases at J; junction bases unmatched: 12. CDR3 sequence reads: CASSDPLAGSSYNEQFF. CDR3 sequence (DNA): TGTGCCAGCTCGGACCCCCTAGCGGGTAGCTCCTACAATGAGCAGTTCTTC.

The chain combines TRBV4-2 with TRBJ2-3; no definite D call. The CDR3 is 15 residues long. V lost 0 bases and J lost 2, with 9 bases in between. Germline V gives CDR1 LGHNA, CDR2 YNFKEQ. In DNA form, the CDR3 reads TGTGCCAGCAGCCAAGAACGGCGACCCACAGATACGCAGTATTTT. Amino acid sequence: CASSQERRPTDTQYF.

In its sample, this clonotype was seen many times. The chain couples TRBV25-1 to TRBJ2-1; 9 positions agree with TRBD1. Germline-derived CDR1 and CDR2 are MGHDK and SYGVNS. The CDR3 runs 14 residues. The V gene end was trimmed by 6 bases and the J gene end by 6 bases; junction bases not matched to a gene: 6. The CDR3 nucleotides read TGTGCCAGCAGGAGACAGGGGGATGGCAATGAGCAGTTCTTC. It is translated as CASRRQGDGNEQFF.

This clonotype was counted many times. V and J are TRBV29-1 and TRBJ2-5; no reliable D call. The ends were cut back, 1 base at V and 4 bases at J, with 10 bases in the middle. Germline assignment: CDR1 SQVTM and CDR2 ANQGSEA. This CDR3 is built from 13 residues. The CDR3 coding sequence is TGCAGCGTTGAAGGGCCACTGCTAGAGACCCAGTACTTC. It codes for CSVEGPLLETQYF. Supplemented by reference TRBV29-1 and TRBJ2-5, the full variable domain reads SAVISQKPSRDICQRGTSLTIQCQVDSQVTMMFWYRQQPGQSLTLIATANQGSEATYESGFVIDKFPISRPNLTFSTLTVSNMSPEDSSIYLCSVEGPLLETQYFGPGTRLLVL.

This clonotype was recorded many times. In nucleotides, the CDR3 is TGCAGTGCCCGTACGGGGGGGGAACAAGAGACCCAGTACTTC. The encoded protein is CSARTGGEQETQYF. This chain joins TRBV20-1 and TRBJ2-5, with 8 positions matching TRBD2. CDR1 is DFQATT and CDR2 is SNEGSKA in the germline V gene (reference sequence). The CDR3 length is 14 residues. Losses at the gene ends were 6 bases for V and 2 bases for J; bases not matched to a gene: 8.

The V call is TRBV4-3, the J call TRBJ2-7; D may be TRBD1 (5 bases). The CDR3 consists of 15 residues. Per the germline V gene, CDR1 is LGHNA and CDR2 is YSLEER. V dropped 1 base and J dropped 5 bases, with 15 bases sitting between them. The CDR3 DNA reads as TGCGCCAGCAGCCAAGTTCCCGCAGGGTCCCACGAGCAGTACTTC. Its protein is CASSQVPAGSHEQYF.

The table lists this clonotype with a few counts. The chain employs TRBV15 and TRBJ2-5, with TRBD1 matching over 10 bases. This CDR3 comprises 18 residues. V lost 0 bases and J lost 1; bases outside the gene matches: 8. The V gene's germline CDR1 is LNHNV and CDR2 YYDKDF (reference sequence). CDR3 coding DNA: TGTGCCACCAGCAGAGATTCTAAAGGGACAGGGGCCCAAGAGACCCAGTACTTC. Residues: CATSRDSKGTGAQETQYF.

This clonotype was seen at least ten times. The chain couples TRBV5-1 to TRBJ2-5; D remains ambiguous. V was pared by 4 bases and J by 4 bases, with 14 bases between. The CDR3 is made up of 14 amino acids. Germline V gene data show CDR1 as SGHRS and CDR2 as YFSETQ. CDR3 amino acids: CASSEGGRGETQYF. In DNA, the CDR3 is TGCGCCAGCAGCGAAGGCGGACGTGGAGAGACCCAGTACTTC.

This clonotype was found a few times. The V and J genes are TRBV9 and TRBJ2-7; perhaps TRBD1 as D (6 bases). V shed 0 bases and J shed 3 bases, with 7 bases lying between them. The CDR3 is 13 residues long. Germline V gives CDR1 SGDLS, CDR2 YYNGEE. The CDR3 loop reads CASSVAQGYEQYF. The CDR3 nucleotides read TGTGCCAGCAGCGTAGCACAGGGCTACGAGCAGTACTTC.

The chain is built from TRBV3-1 and TRBJ2-7, with D perhaps being TRBD1 or TRBD2 (5 bases each). This CDR3 spans 12 amino acids. Trimming took off 8 bases at V and 7 bases at J, with 15 bases between the two ends. The germline V gene encodes CDR1 LGHDT and CDR2 YNNKEL (reference sequence). The CDR3 region has the DNA TGTGCCAGCCTGGGACGGGCCAAGGAGCAGTACTTC. Amino acid sequence: CASLGRAKEQYF.

This clonotype was detected only a few times. CDR3 sequence: CASSQLEQFF. Here the CDR3 DNA reads TGTGCCAGCAGTCAACTGGAGCAGTTCTTC. The rearrangement links TRBV7-9 to TRBJ2-1; the D is unclear. Trimming pared 6 bases from V and 10 bases from J, leaving 7 bases between. Per the germline V gene, CDR1 is SEHNR and CDR2 is FQNEAQ (reference sequence). The CDR3 is 10 residues long.